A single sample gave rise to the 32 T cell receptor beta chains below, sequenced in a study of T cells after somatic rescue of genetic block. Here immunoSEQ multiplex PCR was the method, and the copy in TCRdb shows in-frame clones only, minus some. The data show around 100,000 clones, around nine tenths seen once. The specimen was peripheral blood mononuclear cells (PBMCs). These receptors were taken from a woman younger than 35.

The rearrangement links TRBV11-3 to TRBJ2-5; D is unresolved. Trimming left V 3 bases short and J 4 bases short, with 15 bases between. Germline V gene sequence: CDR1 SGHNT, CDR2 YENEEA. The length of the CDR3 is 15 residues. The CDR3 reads CASSFESPVLETQYF. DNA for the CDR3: TGTGCCAGCAGCTTTGAGTCCCCGGTTTTAGAGACCCAGTACTTC.

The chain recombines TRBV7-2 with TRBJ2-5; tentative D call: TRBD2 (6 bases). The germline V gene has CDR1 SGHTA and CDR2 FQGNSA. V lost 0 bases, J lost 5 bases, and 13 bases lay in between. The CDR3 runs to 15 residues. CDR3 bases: TGTGCCAGCAGCTTAGCCGTCAGGGAGGCGGAGACCCAGTACTTC. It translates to CASSLAVREAETQYF.

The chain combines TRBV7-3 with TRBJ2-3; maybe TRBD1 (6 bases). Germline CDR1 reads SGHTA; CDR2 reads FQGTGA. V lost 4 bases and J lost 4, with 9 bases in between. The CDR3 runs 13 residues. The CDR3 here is CASSSQGADTQYF. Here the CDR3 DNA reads TGTGCCAGCAGCTCACAGGGTGCAGATACGCAGTATTTT.

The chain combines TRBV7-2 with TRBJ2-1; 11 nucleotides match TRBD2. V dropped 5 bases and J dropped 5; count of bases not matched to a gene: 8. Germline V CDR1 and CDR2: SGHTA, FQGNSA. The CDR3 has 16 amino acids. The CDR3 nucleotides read TGTGCCAGCAGCCTCTTGGGGACTAGCGGAAACAATGAGCAGTTCTTC. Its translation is CASSLLGTSGNNEQFF.

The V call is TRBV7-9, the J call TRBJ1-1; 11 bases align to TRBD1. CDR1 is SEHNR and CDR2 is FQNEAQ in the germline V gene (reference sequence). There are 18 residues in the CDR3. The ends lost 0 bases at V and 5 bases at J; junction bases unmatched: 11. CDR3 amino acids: CASSLAQRTGGWGTEAFF. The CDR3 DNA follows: TGTGCCAGCAGCTTAGCCCAGCGGACAGGGGGCTGGGGGACTGAAGCTTTCTTT. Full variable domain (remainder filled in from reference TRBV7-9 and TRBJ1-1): DTGVSQNPRHKITKRGQNVTFRCDPISEHNRLYWYRQTLGQGPEFLTYFQNEAQLEKSRLLSDRFSAERPKGSFSTLEIQRTEQGDSAMYLCASSLAQRTGGWGTEAFFGQGTRLTVV.

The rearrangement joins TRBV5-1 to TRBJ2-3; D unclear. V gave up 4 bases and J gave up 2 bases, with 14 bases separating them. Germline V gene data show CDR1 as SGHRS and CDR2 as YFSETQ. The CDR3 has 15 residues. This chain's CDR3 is CASSARPTTTDTQYF. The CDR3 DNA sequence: TGCGCCAGCAGCGCCCGGCCTACCACCACAGATACGCAGTATTTT.

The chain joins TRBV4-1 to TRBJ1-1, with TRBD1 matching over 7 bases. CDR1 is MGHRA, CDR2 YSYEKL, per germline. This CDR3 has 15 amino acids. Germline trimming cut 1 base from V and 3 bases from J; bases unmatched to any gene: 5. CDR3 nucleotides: TGCGCCAGCAGCCAAGTTGACAGGGTGGACACTGAAGCTTTCTTT. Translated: CASSQVDRVDTEAFF.

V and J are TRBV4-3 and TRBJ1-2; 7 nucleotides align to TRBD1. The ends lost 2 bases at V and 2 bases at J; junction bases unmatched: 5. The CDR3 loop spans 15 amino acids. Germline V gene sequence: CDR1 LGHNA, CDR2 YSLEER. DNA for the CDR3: TGCGCCAGCAGCCAACAAGACAGGGCGAACTATGGCTACACCTTC. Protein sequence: CASSQQDRANYGYTF.

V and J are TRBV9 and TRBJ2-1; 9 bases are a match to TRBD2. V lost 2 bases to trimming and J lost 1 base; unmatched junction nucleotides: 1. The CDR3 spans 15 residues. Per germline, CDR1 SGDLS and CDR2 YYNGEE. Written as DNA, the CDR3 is TGTGCCAGCAGCGTTACTAGCGGGTCCTACAATGAGCAGTTCTTC. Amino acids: CASSVTSGSYNEQFF.

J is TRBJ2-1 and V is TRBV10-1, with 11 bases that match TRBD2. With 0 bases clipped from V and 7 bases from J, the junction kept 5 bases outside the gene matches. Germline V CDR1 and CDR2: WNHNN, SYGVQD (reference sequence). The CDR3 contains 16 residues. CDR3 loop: CASSESTSGAVNEQFF. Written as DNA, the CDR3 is TGCGCCAGCAGTGAGTCGACTAGCGGGGCTGTAAATGAGCAGTTCTTC.

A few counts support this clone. The chain's CDR3 is CASSLSRGTSNQPQHF. CDR3 bases: TGTGCCAGCAGTTTAAGCAGGGGCACTAGCAATCAGCCCCAGCATTTT. The chain links TRBV27 to TRBJ1-5; D perhaps matches TRBD1 (6 bases). Germline V CDR1 and CDR2: MNHEY, SMNVEV (reference sequence). Trimming shortened V by 2 bases and J by 0 bases, and 11 bases separated the two germline ends. The CDR3 spans 16 residues.

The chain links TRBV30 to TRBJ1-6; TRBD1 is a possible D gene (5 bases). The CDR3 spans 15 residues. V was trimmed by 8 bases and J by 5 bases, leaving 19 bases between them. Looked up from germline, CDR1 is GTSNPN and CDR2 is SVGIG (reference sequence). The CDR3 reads CALNVGAGDNSPLHF. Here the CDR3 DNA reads TGTGCCCTGAACGTTGGGGCCGGAGATAATTCACCCCTCCACTTT.

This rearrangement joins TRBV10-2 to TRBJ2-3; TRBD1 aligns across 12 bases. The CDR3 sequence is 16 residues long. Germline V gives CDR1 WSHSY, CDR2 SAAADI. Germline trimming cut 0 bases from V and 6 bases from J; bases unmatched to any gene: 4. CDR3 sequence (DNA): TGCGCCAGCAGTGAGTCGGGGACAGGGGGCATGGATACGCAGTATTTT. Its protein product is CASSESGTGGMDTQYF.

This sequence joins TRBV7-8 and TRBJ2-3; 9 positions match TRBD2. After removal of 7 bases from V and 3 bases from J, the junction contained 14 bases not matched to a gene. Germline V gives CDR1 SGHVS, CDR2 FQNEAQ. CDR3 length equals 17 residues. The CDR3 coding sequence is TGTGCCAGCACTAGTCCGCGGGGGGGGAAGGTAACAGATACGCAGTATTTT. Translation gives CASTSPRGGKVTDTQYF.

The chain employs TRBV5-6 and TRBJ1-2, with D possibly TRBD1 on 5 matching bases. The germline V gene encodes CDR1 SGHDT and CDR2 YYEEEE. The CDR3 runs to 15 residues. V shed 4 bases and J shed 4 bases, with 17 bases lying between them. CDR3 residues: CASSPVMGGTYGYTF. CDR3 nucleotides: TGTGCCAGCAGCCCCGTCATGGGAGGGACCTATGGCTACACCTTC.

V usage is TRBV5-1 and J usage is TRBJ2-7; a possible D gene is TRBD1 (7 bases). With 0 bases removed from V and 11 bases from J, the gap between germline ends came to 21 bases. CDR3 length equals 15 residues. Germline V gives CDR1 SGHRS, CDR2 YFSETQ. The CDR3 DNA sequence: TGCGCCAGCAGCTTGGTTCCAGGGGGGCCGGCAACGGAGTACTTC. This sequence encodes CASSLVPGGPATEYF.

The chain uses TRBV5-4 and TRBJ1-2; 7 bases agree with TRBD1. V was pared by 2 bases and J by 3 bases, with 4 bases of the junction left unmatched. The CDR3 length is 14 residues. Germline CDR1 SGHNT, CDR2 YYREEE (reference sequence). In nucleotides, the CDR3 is TGTGCCAGCAGCTTTTTACAGGGGTACTATGGCTACACCTTC. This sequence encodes CASSFLQGYYGYTF.

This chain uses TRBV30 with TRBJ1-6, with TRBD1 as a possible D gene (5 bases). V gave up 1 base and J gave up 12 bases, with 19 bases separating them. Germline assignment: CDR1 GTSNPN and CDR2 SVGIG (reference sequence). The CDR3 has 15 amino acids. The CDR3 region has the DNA TGTGCCTGGAGTGCGGGGACGCCGGGTGACCTACCCCTCCACTTT. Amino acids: CAWSAGTPGDLPLHF.

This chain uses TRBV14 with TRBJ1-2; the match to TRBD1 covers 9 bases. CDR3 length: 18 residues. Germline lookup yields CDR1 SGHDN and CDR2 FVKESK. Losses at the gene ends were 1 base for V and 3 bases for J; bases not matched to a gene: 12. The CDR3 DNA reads TGTGCCAGCAGCCAAGGGATTTACAGGGGGCAAGTGGACTATGGCTACACCTTC. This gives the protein CASSQGIYRGQVDYGYTF.

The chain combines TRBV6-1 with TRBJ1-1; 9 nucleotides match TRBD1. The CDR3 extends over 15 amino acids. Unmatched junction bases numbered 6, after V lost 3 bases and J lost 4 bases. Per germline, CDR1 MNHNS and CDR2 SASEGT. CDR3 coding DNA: TGTGCCAGCAGTGAGGGGACAGGGTGGCCCACTGAAGCTTTCTTT. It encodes CASSEGTGWPTEAFF.

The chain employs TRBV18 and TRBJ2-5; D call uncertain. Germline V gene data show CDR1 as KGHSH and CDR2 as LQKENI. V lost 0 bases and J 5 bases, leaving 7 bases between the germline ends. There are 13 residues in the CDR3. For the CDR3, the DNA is TGTGCCAGCTCACCACCAGGGTTGGAGACCCAGTACTTC. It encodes CASSPPGLETQYF.

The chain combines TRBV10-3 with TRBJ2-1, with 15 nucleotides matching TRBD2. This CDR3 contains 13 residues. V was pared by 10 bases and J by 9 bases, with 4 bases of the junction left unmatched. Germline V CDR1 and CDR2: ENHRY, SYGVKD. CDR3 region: CATGLAGGGEQFF. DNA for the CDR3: TGTGCCACGGGACTAGCGGGGGGTGGTGAGCAGTTCTTC.

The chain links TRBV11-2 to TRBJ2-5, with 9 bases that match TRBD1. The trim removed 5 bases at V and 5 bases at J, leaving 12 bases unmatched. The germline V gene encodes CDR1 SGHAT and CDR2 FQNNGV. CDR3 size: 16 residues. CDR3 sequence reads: CASSPGTGLLGETQYF. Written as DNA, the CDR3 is TGTGCCAGCAGCCCCGGGACAGGGTTGTTGGGGGAGACCCAGTACTTC.

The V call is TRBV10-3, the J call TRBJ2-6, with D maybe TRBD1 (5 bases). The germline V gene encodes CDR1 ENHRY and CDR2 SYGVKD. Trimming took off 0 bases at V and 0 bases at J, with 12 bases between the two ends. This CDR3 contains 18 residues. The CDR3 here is CAISESATVSSGANVLTF. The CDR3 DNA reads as TGTGCCATCAGTGAGTCTGCGACAGTTAGCTCTGGGGCCAACGTCCTGACTTTC.

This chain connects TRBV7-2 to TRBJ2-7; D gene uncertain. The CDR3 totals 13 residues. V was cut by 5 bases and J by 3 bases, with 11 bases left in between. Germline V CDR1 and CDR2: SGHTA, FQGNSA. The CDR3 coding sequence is TGTGCCAGCAGCCTACCGAACAGCTACGAGCAGTACTTC. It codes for CASSLPNSYEQYF.

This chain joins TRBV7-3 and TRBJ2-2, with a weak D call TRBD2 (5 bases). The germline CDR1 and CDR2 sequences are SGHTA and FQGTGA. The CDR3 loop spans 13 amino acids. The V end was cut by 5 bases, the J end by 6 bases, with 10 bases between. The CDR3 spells CASSPDGAGELFF. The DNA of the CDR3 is TGTGCCAGCAGCCCGGACGGGGCCGGGGAGCTGTTTTTT.

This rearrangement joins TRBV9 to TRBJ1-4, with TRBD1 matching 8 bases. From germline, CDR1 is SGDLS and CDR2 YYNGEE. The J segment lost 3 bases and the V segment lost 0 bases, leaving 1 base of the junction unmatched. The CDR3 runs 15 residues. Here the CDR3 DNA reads TGTGCCAGCAGCGTAGACAGGGGGGCTAATGAAAAACTGTTTTTT. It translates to CASSVDRGANEKLFF.

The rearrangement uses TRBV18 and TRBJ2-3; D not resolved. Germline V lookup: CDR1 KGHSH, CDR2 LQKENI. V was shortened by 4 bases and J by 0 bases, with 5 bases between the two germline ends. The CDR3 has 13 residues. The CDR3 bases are TGTGCCAGCTCACTTACAAGCACAGATACGCAGTATTTT. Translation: CASSLTSTDTQYF.

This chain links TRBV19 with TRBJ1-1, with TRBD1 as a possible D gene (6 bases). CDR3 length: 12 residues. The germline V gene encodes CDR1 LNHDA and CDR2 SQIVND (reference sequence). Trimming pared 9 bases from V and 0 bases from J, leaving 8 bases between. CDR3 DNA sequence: TGTGCCAGCAGGGGCATGAACACTGAAGCTTTCTTT. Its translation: CASRGMNTEAFF.

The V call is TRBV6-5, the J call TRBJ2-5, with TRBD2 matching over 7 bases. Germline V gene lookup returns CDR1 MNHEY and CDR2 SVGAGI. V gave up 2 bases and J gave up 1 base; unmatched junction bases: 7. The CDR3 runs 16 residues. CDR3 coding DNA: TGTGCCAGCAGTTACCGAGGGGAGGGCAGCCAAGAGACCCAGTACTTC. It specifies CASSYRGEGSQETQYF.

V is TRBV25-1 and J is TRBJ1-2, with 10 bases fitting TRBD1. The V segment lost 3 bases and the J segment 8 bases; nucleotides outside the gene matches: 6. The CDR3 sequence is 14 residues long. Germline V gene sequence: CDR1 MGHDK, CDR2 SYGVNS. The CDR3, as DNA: TGTGCCAGCAGTGAGATCGGGACAGGGGAAGGCTACACCTTC. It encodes CASSEIGTGEGYTF.

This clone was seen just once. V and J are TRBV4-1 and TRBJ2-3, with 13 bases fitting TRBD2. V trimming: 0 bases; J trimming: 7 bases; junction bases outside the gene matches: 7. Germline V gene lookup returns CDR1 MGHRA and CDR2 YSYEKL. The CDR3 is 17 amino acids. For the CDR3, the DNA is TGCGCCAGCAGCCAAGATTCAACTAGCGGGGGGGGTAATACGCAGTATTTT. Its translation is CASSQDSTSGGGNTQYF.